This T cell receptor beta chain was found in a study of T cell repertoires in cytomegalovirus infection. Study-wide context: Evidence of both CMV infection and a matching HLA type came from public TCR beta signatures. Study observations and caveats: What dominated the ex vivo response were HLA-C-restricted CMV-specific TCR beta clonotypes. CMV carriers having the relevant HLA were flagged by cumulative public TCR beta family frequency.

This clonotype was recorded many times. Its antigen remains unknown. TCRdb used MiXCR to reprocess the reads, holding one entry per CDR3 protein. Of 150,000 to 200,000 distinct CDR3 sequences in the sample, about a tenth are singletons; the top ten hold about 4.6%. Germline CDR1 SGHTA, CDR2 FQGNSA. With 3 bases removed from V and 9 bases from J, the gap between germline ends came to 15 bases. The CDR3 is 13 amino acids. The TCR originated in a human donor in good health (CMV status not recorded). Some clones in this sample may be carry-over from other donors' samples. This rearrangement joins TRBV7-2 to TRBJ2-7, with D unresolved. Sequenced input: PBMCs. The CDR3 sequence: CASSLELPPRQYF. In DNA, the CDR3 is TGTGCCAGCAGCTTGGAACTTCCACCACGGCAGTACTTC.